The 7 T cell receptor beta chains below come from one sample, sequenced in a study of beta chain features in type 1 diabetes. Reverse transcription of all isolated RNA meant that expressed TCRB transcripts were sequenced. Clones were read by immunoSEQ multiplex PCR, and TCRdb kept only the in-frame ones, dropping some. The sample contains 300,000 to 400,000 clones, less than 10% of which appear only once. The sequencing sample was made of central memory CD4+ T cells from blood. These receptors all stem from a woman under 30 in good health.

A few counts support this clone. The chain joins TRBV6-5 to TRBJ1-2, with a tentative D call TRBD1 (5 bases). The CDR3 is 13 residues long. V lost 5 bases to trimming and J lost 8 bases, with 15 bases between them. CDR1 is MNHEY and CDR2 is SVGAGI in the germline V gene. The CDR3 nucleotides are TGTGCCAGCAGTCCCACCCGGGACTTGGGCTACACCTTC. This translates into CASSPTRDLGYTF.

V gene TRBV29-1 combines with J gene TRBJ2-2; maybe TRBD1 (7 bases). Trimming took off 5 bases at V and 0 bases at J, with 10 bases between the two ends. The CDR3 contains 14 residues. From germline, CDR1 is SQVTM and CDR2 ANQGSEA. CDR3 in amino acids: CSVSGGSNTGELFF. The CDR3 DNA is TGCAGCGTTTCAGGGGGGTCGAACACCGGGGAGCTGTTTTTT.

The chain combines TRBV5-5 with TRBJ1-2; no definite D call. V gave up 3 bases and J gave up 0 bases, with 12 bases separating them. This CDR3 has 15 residues. Germline CDR1 is SGHKS and CDR2 is YYEKEE (reference sequence). The chain's CDR3 is CASSSRGRANYGYTF. The CDR3 nucleotides read TGTGCCAGCAGCTCCCGAGGTAGAGCTAACTATGGCTACACCTTC.

There are many counts of this clone. Germline and junction disagree at one end, which may indicate a read error. CDR3 coding DNA: TGTGCCAGCAGCCAAGATCGGGGGGTATCCTGGCGGTTC. It translates to CASSQDRGVSWRF. V is TRBV14 and J is TRBJ2-7; 7 bases are a match to TRBD2. This CDR3 contains 13 residues. Looked up from germline, CDR1 is SGHDN and CDR2 is FVKESK.

This clone was observed a handful of times. The chain joins TRBV18 to TRBJ2-7; TRBD2 agrees at 8 bases. In germline, CDR1 is KGHSH, CDR2 LQKENI. The CDR3 spans 18 residues. Losses at the gene ends were 3 bases for V and 0 bases for J; bases not matched to a gene: 13. The CDR3 DNA is TGTGCCAGCTCACCGGGTTCGGGAGGGCCTACCAACTCCTACGAGCAGTACTTC. This codes for CASSPGSGGPTNSYEQYF.

The rearrangement links TRBV9 to TRBJ2-1; 14 nucleotides match TRBD2. The CDR3 spans 16 residues. J lost 7 bases, V lost 3 bases, and 6 bases had no gene match. The germline gives CDR1 SGDLS, CDR2 YYNGEE. The DNA of the CDR3 is TGTGCCAGCAGCGCGCCGGGACTAGCGGGAGTAAATGAGCAGTTCTTC. Translating gives CASSAPGLAGVNEQFF.

This clone has a handful of counts. The V gene is TRBV7-9, the J gene TRBJ2-7, with D maybe TRBD2 (5 bases). Germline CDR1 and CDR2: SEHNR and FQNEAQ (reference sequence). The CDR3 loop spans 14 amino acids. V was pared by 3 bases and J by 1 base, with 10 bases between. The CDR3 loop is CASSFGRLSYEQYF. The CDR3 coding sequence is TGTGCCAGCAGCTTTGGGCGACTATCCTACGAGCAGTACTTC. The whole variable domain, filled in from reference TRBV7-9 and TRBJ2-7, reads DTGVSQNPRHKITKRGQNVTFRCDPISEHNRLYWYRQTLGQGPEFLTYFQNEAQLEKSRLLSDRFSAERPKGSFSTLEIQRTEQGDSAMYLCASSFGRLSYEQYFGPGTRLTVT.